This paragraph covers one TCR beta chain sequence. The PCR had 60 Vbeta and 13 Jbeta primers. Only in-frame clones appear in the TCRdb table, and some are missing; sequencing was by immunoSEQ multiplex PCR. In the table there are 200,000 to 250,000 clones, more than 75% of which are singletons. V was clipped by 7 bases and J by 8 bases; unmatched bases: 7. Germline CDR1 is SQVTM and CDR2 is ANQGSEA. This CDR3 spans 12 amino acids. This sample stems from a study of cytomegalovirus exposure and HLA in healthy donors. V gene TRBV29-1 combines with J gene TRBJ1-2; TRBD1 agrees at 10 bases. The sample was PBMCs. The clonotype was recovered from a woman aged 35 to 49 in good health and CMV-seropositive. The CDR3 DNA is TGCAGCGCCCGACAGGGGGCGAACGGCTACACCTTC. Amino acids: CSARQGANGYTF.